The clone carrying this TCR beta chain was detected only a few times. Its antigen remains unknown. The data derive from a study of T cells after yellow fever vaccination. Findings and caveats of the study: Peaking faster, on day 5 versus 15, the secondary response was nonetheless weaker. Detected again after the booster were most primary-vaccination clones, at 96% CD4 and 88% CD8. A small share of clonotypes appeared in both CD4 and CD8 compartments.

Template switching by 5'RACE produced TCR cDNA, adding a universal primer site and UMIs. TCRdb called the 5' RACE reads again in MiXCR, with one record for every CDR3 protein. The sample consists of 450,000 to 550,000 distinct CDR3 sequences, 21% of them appearing once. CDR3 length equals 12 residues. CDR1 and CDR2 from the germline V gene are SGHRS and YFSETQ. The V end lost 7 bases, the J end lost 7 bases, and 9 bases lay between the germline ends. The input for sequencing was PBMCs, taken about 21 days after the first yellow fever vaccination. This sequence was found in a man between 18 and 29 years old who received the YFV17D yellow fever vaccine. The J gene is TRBJ1-6, the V gene TRBV5-1, with a tentative D call TRBD1 (5 bases). The CDR3 reads CASRGGNSPLHF. CDR3 nucleotide sequence: TGCGCCAGCCGGGGCGGCAATTCACCCCTCCACTTT. The full variable domain, completed using reference TRBV5-1 and TRBJ1-6, is KAGVTQTPRYLIKTRGQQVTLSCSPISGHRSVSWYQQTPGQGLQFLFEYFSETQRNKGNFPGRFSGRQFSNSRSEMNVSTLELGDSALYLCASRGGNSPLHFGNGTRLTVT.